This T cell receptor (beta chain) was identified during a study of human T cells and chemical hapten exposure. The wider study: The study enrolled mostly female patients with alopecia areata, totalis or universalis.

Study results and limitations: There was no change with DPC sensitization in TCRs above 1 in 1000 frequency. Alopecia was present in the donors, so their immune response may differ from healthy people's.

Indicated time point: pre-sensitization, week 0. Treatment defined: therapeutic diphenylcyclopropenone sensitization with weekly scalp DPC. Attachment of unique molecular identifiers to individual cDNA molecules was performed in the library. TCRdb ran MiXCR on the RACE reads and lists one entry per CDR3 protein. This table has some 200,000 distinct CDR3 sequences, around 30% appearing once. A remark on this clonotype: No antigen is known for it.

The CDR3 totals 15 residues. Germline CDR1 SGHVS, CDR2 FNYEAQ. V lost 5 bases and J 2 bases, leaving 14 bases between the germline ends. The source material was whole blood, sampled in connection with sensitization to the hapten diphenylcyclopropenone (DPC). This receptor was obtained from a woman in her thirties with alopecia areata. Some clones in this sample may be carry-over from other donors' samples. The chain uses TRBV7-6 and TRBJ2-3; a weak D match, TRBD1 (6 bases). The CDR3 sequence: CASSPTTGFTDTQYF. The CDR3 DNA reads TGTGCCAGCAGCCCAACCACAGGGTTCACAGATACGCAGTATTTT.